The 9 T cell receptor beta chains in this list originate from one sample, sequenced in a study of blood T cell repertoires in COVID-19. This table comes from immunoSEQ multiplex PCR, and its TCRdb copy is limited to in-frame clones, with some not included. The profile shows 120,000 to 150,000 clones, over 80% of them singletons. The sample consisted of peripheral blood. These receptors all come from a woman in her forties with active or convalescent COVID-19.

V usage is TRBV19 and J usage is TRBJ1-5; 8 bases match TRBD1. Germline assignment: CDR1 LNHDA and CDR2 SQIVND (reference sequence). The CDR3 length is 16 residues. J was trimmed by 6 bases and V by 7 bases; bases with no gene match: 14. For the CDR3, the DNA is TGTGCCAGTACCATGTACGGACAGGGAGGTGTTCAGCCCCAGCATTTT. It translates to CASTMYGQGGVQPQHF.

This rearrangement joins TRBV5-5 to TRBJ1-5, with a possible D match to TRBD1 (5 bases). Trimming took 0 bases from V and 5 from J, leaving 9 bases between them. Germline V lookup: CDR1 SGHKS, CDR2 YYEKEE (reference sequence). The CDR3 totals 14 residues. CDR3 DNA sequence: TGTGCCAGCAGCTTGGAGGGGCCTGATCAGCCCCAGCATTTT. This sequence encodes CASSLEGPDQPQHF.

The rearrangement joins TRBV4-1 to TRBJ2-1; possibly TRBD2 for D (6 bases). CDR3 length: 15 amino acids. V was shortened by 2 bases and J by 0 bases, with 8 bases between the two germline ends. Per germline, CDR1 MGHRA and CDR2 YSYEKL. The CDR3 loop reads CASSQIGSSYNEQFF. The CDR3 coding sequence is TGCGCCAGCAGCCAAATCGGGAGCTCCTACAATGAGCAGTTCTTC.

V is TRBV15 and J is TRBJ1-3; 11 nucleotides line up with TRBD1. Germline loops: CDR1 LNHNV, CDR2 YYDKDF (reference sequence). The V and J ends lost 0 bases and 0 bases, in that order; junction bases with no gene match: 4. The CDR3 sequence is 18 residues long. Here the CDR3 DNA reads TGTGCCACCAGCAGAGATAAGGGGACAGGGGGCTCTGGAAACACCATATATTTT. As protein: CATSRDKGTGGSGNTIYF.

V usage is TRBV18 and J usage is TRBJ1-5; a possible D gene is TRBD1 (5 bases). V was shortened by 6 bases and J by 0 bases, with 9 bases between the two germline ends. The germline V gene has CDR1 KGHSH and CDR2 LQKENI. The CDR3 length is 14 residues. The CDR3 DNA reads TGTGCCAGCTCGCGGGACCGTAGCAATCAGCCCCAGCATTTT. This gives the protein CASSRDRSNQPQHF. Combining the CDR3 with reference TRBV18 and TRBJ1-5 gives the whole variable domain NAGVMQNPRHLVRRRGQEARLRCSPMKGHSHVYWYRQLPEEGLKFMVYLQKENIIDESGMPKERFSAEFPKEGPSILRIQQVVRGDSAAYFCASSRDRSNQPQHFGDGTRLSIL.

The V gene is TRBV5-1, the J gene TRBJ1-2; 7 bases fit TRBD1. The CDR3 is 14 residues long. Germline loops: CDR1 SGHRS, CDR2 YFSETQ. V gave up 2 bases and J gave up 4 bases; unmatched junction bases: 5. In nucleotides, the CDR3 is TGCGCCAGCAGCTTCAACAGGGGAGGCTATGGCTACACCTTC. It yields the protein CASSFNRGGYGYTF.

For this clone: The sample carries other DNA sequences with the same CDR3. The chain employs TRBV7-2 and TRBJ1-1; D is unclear. CDR1 and CDR2 (germline): SGHTA, FQGNSA. V was cut by 5 bases and J by 2 bases, with 12 bases left in between. The CDR3 has 14 amino acids. The CDR3: CASSPRSLNTEAFF. The CDR3 DNA is TGTGCCAGCAGCCCGCGGAGCCTCAACACTGAAGCTTTCTTT.

This chain uses TRBV7-2 with TRBJ2-7; 9 positions match TRBD1. CDR1 SGHTA and CDR2 FQGNSA come from the germline V gene. This CDR3 has 15 residues. V lost 1 base to trimming and J lost 5 bases; unmatched junction nucleotides: 6. The CDR3 sequence is CASSLVGQGIDEQYF. The DNA of the CDR3 is TGTGCCAGCAGCTTAGTAGGACAGGGGATCGACGAGCAGTACTTC.

This chain links TRBV2 with TRBJ1-4, with D uncertain. The V end lost 4 bases, the J end lost 1 base, and 10 bases lay between the germline ends. Germline V gene lookup returns CDR1 SNHLY and CDR2 FYNNEI. The CDR3 runs to 15 residues. CDR3 coding DNA: TGTGCCAGCAGTGCGCAGGTCTTAACTAATGAAAAACTGTTTTTT. Its translation is CASSAQVLTNEKLFF.